The 19 T cell receptor beta chains below all came from one sample that was sequenced in a study of blood T cell repertoires in COVID-19 (dated by TCRdb to about 2020). The library came from the immunoSEQ multiplex PCR assay. TCRdb holds this immuneACCESS table with in-frame rearrangements only. Some clones are missing; in checked studies, unresolved V genes explain under half, and the rest has no known cause. Here the sample has 70,000 to 90,000 clones; around 67% occur a single time. Around 2.6% of the sample belongs to the ten largest clones. What was sequenced was peripheral blood. All receptors come from a human donor with acute or convalescent COVID-19. The donor label of this sample is uncertain.

The J gene is TRBJ2-1, the V gene TRBV30, with D maybe TRBD2 (5 bases). The CDR3 consists of 14 residues. CDR1 is GTSNPN and CDR2 is SVGIG in the germline V gene (reference sequence). Trimming left V 2 bases short and J 7 bases short, with 15 bases between. CDR3 protein: CAWSLPGITNEQFF. DNA of the CDR3: TGTGCCTGGAGTTTACCCGGGATTACTAATGAGCAGTTCTTC. The variable domain in full, with the rest retrieved from reference TRBV30 and TRBJ2-1, is SQTIHQWPATLVQPVGSPLSLECTVEGTSNPNLYWYRQAAGRGLQLLFYSVGIGQISSEVPQNLSASRPQDRQFILSSKKLLLSDSGFYLCAWSLPGITNEQFFGPGTRLTVL.

This rearrangement joins TRBV15 to TRBJ1-4; no clear D. Germline V gene data show CDR1 as LNHNV and CDR2 as YYDKDF (reference sequence). The germline V and J ends were trimmed by 5 bases and 8 bases, with 15 bases remaining between them. This CDR3 contains 14 residues. The CDR3 DNA sequence: TGTGCCACCAGCGGGCCTCGGCGGGGAGAAAAACTGTTTTTT. Translated: CATSGPRRGEKLFF.

The rearrangement joins TRBV2 to TRBJ1-1; no firm D call. The CDR3 extends over 11 amino acids. V was shortened by 1 base and J by 8 bases, with 5 bases between the two germline ends. CDR1 SNHLY and CDR2 FYNNEI come from the germline V gene. For the CDR3, the DNA is TGTGCCAGCAGTGAAGACAGAGAAGCTTTCTTT. It encodes CASSEDREAFF.

The chain employs TRBV18 and TRBJ1-5; D not certain. This CDR3 contains 16 residues. Trimming left V 3 bases short and J 1 base short, with 13 bases between. Germline CDR1 and CDR2: KGHSH and LQKENI. For the CDR3, the DNA is TGTGCCAGCTCACCTCCCGGGCGGGCGAGCAATCAGCCCCAGCATTTT. Its protein is CASSPPGRASNQPQHF.

In this sample, this clone turned up a few times. The J gene is TRBJ1-5, the V gene TRBV19; 7 nucleotides line up with TRBD1. The CDR3 is 15 residues long. The V gene's germline CDR1 is LNHDA and CDR2 SQIVND (reference sequence). V was clipped by 6 bases and J by 0 bases; unmatched bases: 5. CDR3 residues: CASSPGQISNQPQHF. The CDR3 coding sequence is TGTGCCAGTAGCCCGGGACAGATTAGCAATCAGCCCCAGCATTTT.

The rearrangement links TRBV28 to TRBJ2-3; 7 bases are a match to TRBD2. Germline loops: CDR1 MDHEN, CDR2 SYDVKM. This CDR3 spans 15 amino acids. J gave up 8 bases and V 2 bases, and 10 bases lay outside the gene matches. CDR3 region: CASSLGLAVQGTQYF. Written as DNA, the CDR3 is TGTGCCAGCAGTTTAGGGCTAGCGGTTCAGGGTACGCAGTATTTT. The whole variable domain, remainder taken from reference TRBV28 and TRBJ2-3, is DVKVTQSSRYLVKRTGEKVFLECVQDMDHENMFWYRQDPGLGLRLIYFSYDVKMKEKGDIPEGYSVSREKKERFSLILESASTNQTSMYLCASSLGLAVQGTQYFGPGTRLTVL.

The rearrangement uses TRBV6-2 or TRBV6-3 and TRBJ1-3; D call uncertain. Germline V gives CDR1 MNHEY, CDR2 SVGEGT. This CDR3 comprises 14 residues. V lost 6 bases, J lost 11 bases, and 20 bases lay in between. CDR3 in DNA: TGTGCCAGCAGCCAACCGGAAGCTTGGAGTTCCATATATTTT. Translating it yields CASSQPEAWSSIYF.

V usage is TRBV2 and J usage is TRBJ1-2; possible D gene TRBD1, 6 bases. CDR3 length equals 13 residues. Germline loops: CDR1 SNHLY, CDR2 FYNNEI. V gave up 6 bases and J gave up 9 bases, with 17 bases separating them. The CDR3 protein is CASSSQGSRRYTF. As DNA, the CDR3 is TGTGCCAGCAGCTCACAGGGAAGTAGGCGCTACACCTTC.

This sequence joins TRBV2 and TRBJ1-1; 9 bases agree with TRBD1. From germline, CDR1 is SNHLY and CDR2 FYNNEI. This CDR3 is built from 14 residues. J was trimmed by 4 bases and V by 4 bases; bases with no gene match: 4. CDR3 sequence reads: CASSGQGVGTEAFF. The CDR3 nucleotides are TGTGCCAGCAGTGGACAGGGGGTTGGCACTGAAGCTTTCTTT.

The rearrangement uses TRBV12-5 and TRBJ1-1; 10 bases are shared with TRBD1. Germline CDR1 is LGHNT and CDR2 is FRNRAP. This CDR3 is built from 18 residues. Trimming cost V 7 bases and J 3 bases; bases outside gene matches: 17. This CDR3 reads CASAQRGQGRGRDTEAFF. CDR3 bases: TGTGCTAGTGCCCAAAGGGGACAGGGGAGGGGTAGGGACACTGAAGCTTTCTTT.

The chain has TRBV11-2 and TRBJ2-2; 9 bases fit TRBD1. There are 18 residues in the CDR3. Trimming took 5 bases from V and 5 from J; bases not matched to a gene: 15. The germline V gene has CDR1 SGHAT and CDR2 FQNNGV. CDR3 coding DNA: TGTGCCAGCAGCCAGTTCGGGACAGGGACTTCTAGGACCGGGGAGCTGTTTTTT. Protein product: CASSQFGTGTSRTGELFF.

V is TRBV9 and J is TRBJ2-1, with 8 bases that match TRBD2. V was clipped by 4 bases and J by 7 bases; unmatched bases: 19. The germline V gene encodes CDR1 SGDLS and CDR2 YYNGEE. The CDR3 has 18 residues. In DNA, the CDR3 is TGTGCCAGCAGCTCCGAGAGGGGTAGCGGGGCATTGGGGAATGAGCAGTTCTTC. It yields the protein CASSSERGSGALGNEQFF. The full variable domain, rest sourced from reference TRBV9 and TRBJ2-1, is DSGVTQTPKHLITATGQRVTLRCSPRSGDLSVYWYQQSLDQGLQFLIQYYNGEERAKGNILERFSAQQFPDLHSELNLSSLELGDSALYFCASSSERGSGALGNEQFFGPGTRLTVL.

The chain recombines TRBV7-2 with TRBJ2-2; 8 nucleotides align to TRBD1. The CDR3 loop spans 15 amino acids. The V and J ends lost 5 bases and 7 bases, in that order; junction bases with no gene match: 9. Germline V gene sequence: CDR1 SGHTA, CDR2 FQGNSA. The CDR3 DNA follows: TGTGCCAGCAGCCCGCGACAGGGGTTCGGCGGGGAGCTGTTTTTT. It yields the protein CASSPRQGFGGELFF.

The V and J genes are TRBV18 and TRBJ2-2; D unresolved. This CDR3 comprises 13 residues. CDR1 is KGHSH, CDR2 LQKENI, per germline. With 1 base removed from V and 6 bases from J, the gap between germline ends came to 6 bases. Here the CDR3 reads CASSPQRAGELFF. In DNA, the CDR3 is TGTGCCAGCTCACCACAACGGGCCGGGGAGCTGTTTTTT.

This clone was picked up a small number of times. V usage is TRBV5-4 and J usage is TRBJ1-6, with D hard to call. This CDR3 has 16 residues. Per the germline V gene, CDR1 is SGHNT and CDR2 is YYREEE (reference sequence). Trimming removed 0 bases at V and 3 bases at J, with 10 bases between. The CDR3 nucleotides are TGTGCCAGCAGCTTGGCCGGTCGGTACTATAATTCACCCCTCCACTTT. This encodes CASSLAGRYYNSPLHF.

V gene TRBV29-1 combines with J gene TRBJ2-3; D remains unclear. The CDR3 is 12 amino acids. V gave up 4 bases and J gave up 4 bases, with 9 bases separating them. CDR1 SQVTM and CDR2 ANQGSEA come from the germline V gene. The CDR3 protein is CSVVASPDTQYF. The CDR3 region has the DNA TGCAGCGTTGTGGCCTCTCCAGATACGCAGTATTTT.

This clone was counted a few times. The chain recombines TRBV7-2 with TRBJ2-1, with D perhaps TRBD1 (6 bases). Trimming stripped 4 bases from V and 7 bases from J, with 8 bases between. The germline gives CDR1 SGHTA, CDR2 FQGNSA. The CDR3 sequence is 12 residues long. The CDR3 DNA sequence: TGTGCCAGCAGCTCCAGGGGAAATGAGCAGTTCTTC. Translating gives CASSSRGNEQFF.

This clone has a handful of counts. The rearrangement links TRBV28 to TRBJ1-1; no firm D call. CDR3 length equals 13 residues. The ends were cut back, 6 bases at V and 5 bases at J, with 13 bases in the middle. CDR1 is MDHEN, CDR2 SYDVKM, per germline. The CDR3 nucleotides are TGTGCCAGCAGACTTACGGCCGGGACTGAAGCTTTCTTT. The encoded protein is CASRLTAGTEAFF.

The chain carries TRBV5-1 and TRBJ2-7; D may be TRBD1 (5 bases). Trimming left V 3 bases short and J 1 base short, with 11 bases between. Germline assignment: CDR1 SGHRS and CDR2 YFSETQ. This CDR3 has 14 amino acids. The CDR3 sequence: CASSSGSPSYEQYF. In DNA form, the CDR3 reads TGCGCCAGCAGCTCAGGGTCCCCTTCCTACGAGCAGTACTTC.